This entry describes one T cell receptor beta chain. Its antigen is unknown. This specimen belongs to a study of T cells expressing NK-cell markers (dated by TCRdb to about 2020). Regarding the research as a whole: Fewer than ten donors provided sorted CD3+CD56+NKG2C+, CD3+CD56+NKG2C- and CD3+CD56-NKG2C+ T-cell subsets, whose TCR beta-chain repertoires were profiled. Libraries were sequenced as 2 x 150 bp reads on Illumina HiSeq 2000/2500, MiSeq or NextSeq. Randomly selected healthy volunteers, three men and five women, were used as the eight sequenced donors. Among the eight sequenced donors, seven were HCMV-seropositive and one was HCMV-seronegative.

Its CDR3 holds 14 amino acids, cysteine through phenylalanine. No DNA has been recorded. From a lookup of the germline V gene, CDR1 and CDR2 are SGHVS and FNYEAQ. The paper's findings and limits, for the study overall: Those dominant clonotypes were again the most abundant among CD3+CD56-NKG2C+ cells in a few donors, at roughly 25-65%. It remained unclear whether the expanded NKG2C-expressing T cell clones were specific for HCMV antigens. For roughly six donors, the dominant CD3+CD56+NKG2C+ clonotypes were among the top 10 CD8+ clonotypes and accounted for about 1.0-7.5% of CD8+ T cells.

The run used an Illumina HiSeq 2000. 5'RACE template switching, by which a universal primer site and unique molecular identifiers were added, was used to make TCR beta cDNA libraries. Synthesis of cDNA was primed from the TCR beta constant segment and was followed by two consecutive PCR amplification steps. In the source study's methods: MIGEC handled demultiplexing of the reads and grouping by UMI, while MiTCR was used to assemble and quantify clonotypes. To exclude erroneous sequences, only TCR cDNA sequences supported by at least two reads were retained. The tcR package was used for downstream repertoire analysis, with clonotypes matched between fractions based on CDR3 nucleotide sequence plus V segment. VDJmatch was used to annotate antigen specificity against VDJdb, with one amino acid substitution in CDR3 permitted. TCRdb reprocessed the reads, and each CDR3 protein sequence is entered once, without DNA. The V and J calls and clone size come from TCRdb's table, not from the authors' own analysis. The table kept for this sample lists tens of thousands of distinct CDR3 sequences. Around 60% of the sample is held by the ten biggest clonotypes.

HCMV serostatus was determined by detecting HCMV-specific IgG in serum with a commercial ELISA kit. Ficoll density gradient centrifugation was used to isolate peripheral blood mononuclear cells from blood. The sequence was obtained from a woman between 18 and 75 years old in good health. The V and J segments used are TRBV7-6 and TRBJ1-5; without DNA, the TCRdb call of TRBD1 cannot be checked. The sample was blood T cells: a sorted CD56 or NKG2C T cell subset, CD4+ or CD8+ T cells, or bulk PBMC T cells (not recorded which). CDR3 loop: CASSLETGHQPQHF.